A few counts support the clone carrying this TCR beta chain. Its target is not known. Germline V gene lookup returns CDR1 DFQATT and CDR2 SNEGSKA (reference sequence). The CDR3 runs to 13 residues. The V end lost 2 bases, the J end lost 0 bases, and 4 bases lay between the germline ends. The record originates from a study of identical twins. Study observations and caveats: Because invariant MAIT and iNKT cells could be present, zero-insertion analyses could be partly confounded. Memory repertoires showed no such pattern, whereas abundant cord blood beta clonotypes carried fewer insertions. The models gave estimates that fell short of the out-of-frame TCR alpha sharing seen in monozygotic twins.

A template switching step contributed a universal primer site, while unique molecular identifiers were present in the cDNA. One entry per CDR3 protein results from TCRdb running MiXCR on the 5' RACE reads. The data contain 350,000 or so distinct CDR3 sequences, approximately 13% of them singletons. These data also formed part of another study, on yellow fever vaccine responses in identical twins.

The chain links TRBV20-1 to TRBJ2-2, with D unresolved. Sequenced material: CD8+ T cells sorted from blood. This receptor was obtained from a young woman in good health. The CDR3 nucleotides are TGCAGTGCTAGACTCCCGAACACCGGGGAGCTGTTTTTT. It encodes CSARLPNTGELFF.